This T cell receptor beta chain comes out of a study of T cell responses to AZD1222 COVID-19 vaccine. A remark on this clone: What it recognizes is unknown.

Germline V gene data show CDR1 as SGHRS and CDR2 as YFSETQ. This CDR3 spans 15 amino acids. V was trimmed by 2 bases and J by 8 bases, leaving 14 bases between them. Regarding the study as a whole: Clonal diversity was possibly underestimated; the donors were predominantly white British and more often female. Baseline antibody screening turned up just a handful of seropositive AZD1222 recipients. No day 14 peak samples; only post-peak repertoires were characterized. Unmutated regions of variants are reportedly targeted by nearly half of spike-specific TCRs.

This table comes from immunoSEQ multiplex PCR, and its TCRdb copy is limited to in-frame clones, with some not included. Of tens of thousands of clones detected, around nine tenths appear once; the ten largest clones hold roughly 6%. The TCR originated in an adult who received the MenACWY meningococcal vaccine as a control. The V gene is TRBV5-1, the J gene TRBJ1-6; possibly TRBD1 for D (6 bases). The specimen comprised peripheral blood, sampled 28 days after the second dose of the MenACWY control vaccine. The CDR3 sequence is CASSLLDSRDSPLHF. CDR3 DNA sequence: TGCGCCAGCAGCTTACTGGACAGCCGAGATTCACCCCTCCACTTT.